This T cell receptor (beta chain) stems from a study of blood T cell repertoires in COVID-19. The CDR3 spans 12 residues. V lost 2 bases, J lost 3 bases, and 5 bases lay in between. In germline, CDR1 is MNHNY, CDR2 SVGAGI (reference sequence). In the authors' methods: Estimated nucleated cell counts came from reference gene primer amplification. The data were produced by immunoSEQ multiplex PCR, yet TCRdb's version contains in-frame clones alone and is incomplete. V, J and clone size are taken as reported in that table, and D and trimming were inferred from the DNA itself. The repertoire holds about 41,000 clones, roughly 87% seen once, with roughly 4.5% in the top ten.

The chain combines TRBV6-6 with TRBJ2-7; D unclear. The sample taken for sequencing was peripheral blood. This clonotype originated in a man in his sixties with acute or convalescent COVID-19. In DNA, the CDR3 is TGTGCCAGCAGTTACGGGCGCTACGAGCAGTACTTC. Its translation is CASSYGRYEQYF.